This entry is about one T cell receptor (beta chain). The CDR3 spans 15 residues. Trimming at V came to 2 bases and at J to 5 bases, leaving 8 bases not matched to a gene. Germline V gives CDR1 SGHNT, CDR2 YYREEE (reference sequence). Positive CCR7 selection of CD45RO-negative cells yielded the naive CD8 cells, and terminally differentiated effector memory CD45RA+ cells were excluded. Here immunoSEQ multiplex PCR was the method, and the copy in TCRdb shows in-frame clones only, minus some. The data contain hundreds of thousands of clones, 95% to 96% of them singletons. These data come from a study of shared clonotypes between healthy human individuals.

The J gene is TRBJ2-3, the V gene TRBV5-4; 7 bases are a match to TRBD2. This sequence originates from a woman in her 30s in good health. The sample taken for sequencing was naive CD8+ T cells sorted from blood. CDR3 in DNA: TGTGCCAGCAGCTTTGGAGTGACGGGAGGAGATACGCAGTATTTT. The encoded protein is CASSFGVTGGDTQYF.